This T cell receptor (beta chain) was found in a study of regulatory dendritic cells for organ transplantation. Comments on this clone: The target antigen is unknown.

Sorted T cells were CFSE-labeled and cultured 4 to 5 days with allogeneic regulatory or mature dendritic cells at 1:10. Germline-derived CDR1 and CDR2 are SNHLY and FYNNEI. The CDR3 length is 15 residues. Trimming cost V 8 bases and J 8 bases, with 22 bases left between them. The table came from immunoSEQ multiplex PCR; TCRdb's copy has only in-frame clones and leaves some out. The sample has over 8,500 clones; 75% are singletons. This TCR came from a human donor in good health. Specimen: memory CD4+ T cells from blood cultured with regulatory dendritic cells. Indicated subset: CD45RO+ memory T cells. This rearrangement joins TRBV2 to TRBJ2-1; weak D call: TRBD2 (6 bases). CDR3 DNA: TGTGCCAGCTCTGAAGGGTGGAGGGTTCAAGATGAGCAGTTCTTC. Amino acid sequence: CASSEGWRVQDEQFF.